This TCR beta chain is drawn from a study of blood T cell repertoires in COVID-19. Study at large: In each case, the material was cDNA or gDNA derived from T cells, B-cell-depleted T cells, or PBMCs.

Using immunoSEQ multiplex PCR, the repertoire was profiled, and TCRdb retains in-frame clones only, with some absent. The sample shows roughly 260,000 clones, 80% to 90% of them seen only once. Per germline, CDR1 LNHDA and CDR2 SQIVND (reference sequence). With 6 bases clipped from V and 0 bases from J, the junction kept 1 base outside the gene matches. The CDR3 runs 15 residues. The chain has TRBV19 and TRBJ1-4, with TRBD1 matching 10 bases. This clonotype was sampled from a woman aged 70-85 years with acute or convalescent COVID-19. Sequences were obtained from peripheral blood. CDR3 DNA sequence: TGTGCCAGTAGGGACAGGGGGACAACTAATGAAAAACTGTTTTTT. Protein product: CASRDRGTTNEKLFF.